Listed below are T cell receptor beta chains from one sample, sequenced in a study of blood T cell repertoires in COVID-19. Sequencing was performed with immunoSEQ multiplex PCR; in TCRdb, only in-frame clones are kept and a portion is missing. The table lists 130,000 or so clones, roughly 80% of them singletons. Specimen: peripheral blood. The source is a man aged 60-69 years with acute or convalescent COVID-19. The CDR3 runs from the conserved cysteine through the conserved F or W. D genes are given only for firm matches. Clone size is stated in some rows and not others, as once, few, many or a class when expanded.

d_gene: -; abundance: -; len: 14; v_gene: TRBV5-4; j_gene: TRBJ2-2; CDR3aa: CASSRFQANGELFF; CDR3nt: TGTGCCAGCAGCCGTTTTCAGGCAAACGGGGAGCTGTTTTTT
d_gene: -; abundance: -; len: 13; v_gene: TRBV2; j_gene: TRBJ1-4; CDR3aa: CASSAGTNEKLFF; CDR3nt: TGTGCCAGCAGTGCCGGGACTAATGAAAAACTGTTTTTT
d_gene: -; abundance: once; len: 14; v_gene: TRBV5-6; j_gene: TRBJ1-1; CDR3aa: CASSFRAGRTEAFF; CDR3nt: TGTGCCAGCAGCTTCAGGGCAGGGAGGACTGAAGCTTTCTTT
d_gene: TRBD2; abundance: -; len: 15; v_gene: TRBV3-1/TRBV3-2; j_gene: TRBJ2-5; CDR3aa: CASSQERGGQETQYF; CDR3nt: TGTGCCAGCAGCCAAGAACGGGGGGGCCAAGAGACCCAGTACTTC
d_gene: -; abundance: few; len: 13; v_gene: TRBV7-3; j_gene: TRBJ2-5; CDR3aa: CASSLSVVETQYF; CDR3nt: TGTGCCAGCAGCTTATCGGTGGTGGAGACCCAGTACTTC
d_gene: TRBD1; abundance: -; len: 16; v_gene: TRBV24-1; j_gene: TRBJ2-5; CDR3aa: CATSDPTTGAQETQYF; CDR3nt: TGTGCCACCAGTGACCCAACGACAGGGGCCCAAGAGACCCAGTACTTC
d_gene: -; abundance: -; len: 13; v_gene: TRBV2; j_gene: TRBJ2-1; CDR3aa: CASSQGQYNEQFF; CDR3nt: TGTGCCAGCAGTCAGGGTCAGTACAATGAGCAGTTCTTC
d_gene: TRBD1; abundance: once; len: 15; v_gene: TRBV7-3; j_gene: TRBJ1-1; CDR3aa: CASSKGQTLNTEAFF; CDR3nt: TGTGCCAGCAGCAAGGGACAGACCTTGAACACTGAAGCTTTCTTT
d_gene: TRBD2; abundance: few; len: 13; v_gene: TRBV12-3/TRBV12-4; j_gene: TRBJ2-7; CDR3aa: CASSLLGGLEQYF; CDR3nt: TGTGCCAGCAGTTTACTGGGAGGGCTCGAGCAGTACTTC
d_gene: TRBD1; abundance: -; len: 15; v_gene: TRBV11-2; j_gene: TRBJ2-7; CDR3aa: CASSPWDSSSYEQYF; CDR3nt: TGTGCCAGCAGCCCCTGGGACAGTAGCTCCTACGAGCAGTACTTC
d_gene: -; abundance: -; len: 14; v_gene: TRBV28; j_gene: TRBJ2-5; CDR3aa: CASSFDRGGETQYF; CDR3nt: TGTGCCAGCAGTTTCGACAGGGGAGGGGAGACCCAGTACTTC
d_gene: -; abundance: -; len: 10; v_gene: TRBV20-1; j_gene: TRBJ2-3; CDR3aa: CSARVNTQYF; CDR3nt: TGCAGTGCTAGAGTTAATACGCAGTATTTT
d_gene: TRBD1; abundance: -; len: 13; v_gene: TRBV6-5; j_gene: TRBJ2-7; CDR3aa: CASSLGTAYEQYF; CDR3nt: TGTGCCAGCAGCTTAGGGACAGCCTACGAGCAGTACTTC
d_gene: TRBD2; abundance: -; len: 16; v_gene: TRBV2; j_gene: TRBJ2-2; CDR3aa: CASSDVAGGNTGELFF; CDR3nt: TGTGCCAGCAGTGATGTAGCGGGAGGTAACACCGGGGAGCTGTTTTTT
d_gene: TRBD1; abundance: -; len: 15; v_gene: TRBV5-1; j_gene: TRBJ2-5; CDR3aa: CASSLGTGVGETQYF; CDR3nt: TGCGCCAGCAGCTTGGGCACAGGGGTCGGGGAGACCCAGTACTTC
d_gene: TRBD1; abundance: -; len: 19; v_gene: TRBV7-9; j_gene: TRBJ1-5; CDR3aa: CASSWAGQGGGSSNQPQHF; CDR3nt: TGTGCCAGCAGCTGGGCGGGACAGGGCGGTGGAAGTAGCAATCAGCCCCAGCATTTT
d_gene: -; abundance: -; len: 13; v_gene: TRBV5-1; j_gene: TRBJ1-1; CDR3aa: CASSLAQGLGAFF; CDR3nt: TGCGCCAGCAGCTTGGCCCAGGGATTAGGGGCCTTCTTT
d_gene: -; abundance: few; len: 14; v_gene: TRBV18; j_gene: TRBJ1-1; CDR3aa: CASSRGGPNTEAFF; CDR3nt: TGTGCCAGCTCACGCGGGGGCCCGAACACTGAAGCTTTCTTT
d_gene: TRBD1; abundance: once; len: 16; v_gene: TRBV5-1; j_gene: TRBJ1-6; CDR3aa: CASSLGQGAVNSPLHF; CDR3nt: TGCGCCAGCAGCCTCGGACAGGGGGCTGTTAATTCACCCCTCCACTTT
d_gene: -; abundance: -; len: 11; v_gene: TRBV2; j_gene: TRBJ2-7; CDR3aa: CASSAGYEQYF; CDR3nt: TGTGCCAGCAGTGCAGGGTACGAGCAGTACTTC
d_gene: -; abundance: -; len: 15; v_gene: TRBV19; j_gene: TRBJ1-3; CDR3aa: CASRPQGFSGNTIYF; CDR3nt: TGTGCCAGTAGACCTCAGGGCTTCTCTGGAAACACCATATATTTT
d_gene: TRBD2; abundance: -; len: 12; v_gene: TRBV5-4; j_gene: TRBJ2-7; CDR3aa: CASSLGLREQYF; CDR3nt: TGTGCCAGCAGCCTGGGACTAAGAGAGCAGTACTTC
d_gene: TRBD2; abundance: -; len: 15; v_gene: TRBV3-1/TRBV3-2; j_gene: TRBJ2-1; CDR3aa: CASSQDRASGREQFF; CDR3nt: TGTGCCAGCAGCCAAGACCGGGCTAGCGGGCGGGAGCAGTTCTTC
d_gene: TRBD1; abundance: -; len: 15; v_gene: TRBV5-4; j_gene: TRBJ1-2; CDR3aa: CASSKGQGAGYGYTF; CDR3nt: TGTGCCAGCAGCAAGGGACAGGGGGCGGGCTATGGCTACACCTTC
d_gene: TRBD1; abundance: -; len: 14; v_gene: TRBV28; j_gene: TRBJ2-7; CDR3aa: CASRPGTGYSEQYF; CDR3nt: TGTGCCAGCAGGCCCGGGACAGGGTATTCCGAGCAGTACTTC
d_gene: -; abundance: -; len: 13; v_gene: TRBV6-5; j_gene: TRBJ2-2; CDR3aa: CASSSGYTGELFF; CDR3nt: TGTGCCAGCAGTAGCGGGTACACCGGGGAGCTGTTTTTT
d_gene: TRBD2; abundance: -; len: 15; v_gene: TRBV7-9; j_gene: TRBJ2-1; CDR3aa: CASSPGLAGNNEQFF; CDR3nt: TGTGCCAGCAGCCCCGGACTAGCGGGGAACAATGAGCAGTTCTTC
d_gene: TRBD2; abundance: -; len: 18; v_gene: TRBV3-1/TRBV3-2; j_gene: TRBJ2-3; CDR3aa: CASSQVILAGGGTDTQYF; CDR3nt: TGTGCCAGCAGCCAAGTGATATTAGCGGGGGGGGGCACAGATACGCAGTATTTT
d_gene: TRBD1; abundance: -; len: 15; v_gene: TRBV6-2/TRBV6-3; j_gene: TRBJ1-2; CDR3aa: CASSYSDRVNYGYTF; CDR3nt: TGTGCCAGCAGTTATTCAGACAGGGTTAACTATGGCTACACCTTC
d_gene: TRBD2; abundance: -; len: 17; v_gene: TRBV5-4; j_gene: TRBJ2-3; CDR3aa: CASSPSGTRGATDTQYF; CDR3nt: TGTGCCAGCAGCCCGTCCGGTACGCGGGGGGCCACAGATACGCAGTATTTT
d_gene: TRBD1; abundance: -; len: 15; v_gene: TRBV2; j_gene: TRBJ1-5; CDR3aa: CASSKDRGQVQPQHF; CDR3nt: TGTGCCAGCAGTAAGGACAGGGGGCAGGTTCAGCCCCAGCATTTT
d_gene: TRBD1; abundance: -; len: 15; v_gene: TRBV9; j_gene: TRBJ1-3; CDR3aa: CASSVRQGTGNTIYF; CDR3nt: TGTGCCAGCAGCGTACGACAGGGGACTGGAAACACCATATATTTT
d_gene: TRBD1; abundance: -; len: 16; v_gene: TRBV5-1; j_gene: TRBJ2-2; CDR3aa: CASSQRQGANTGELFF; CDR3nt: TGCGCCAGCAGCCAAAGACAGGGCGCGAACACCGGGGAGCTGTTTTTT
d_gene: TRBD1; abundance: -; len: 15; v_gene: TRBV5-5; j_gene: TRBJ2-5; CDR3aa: CASTNGTGVMETQYF; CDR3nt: TGTGCCAGCACCAACGGGACAGGGGTTATGGAGACCCAGTACTTC
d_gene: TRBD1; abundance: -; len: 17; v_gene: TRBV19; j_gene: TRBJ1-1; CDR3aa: CASSNSQGPDLNTEAFF; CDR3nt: TGTGCCAGTAGCAATTCACAGGGGCCGGACCTGAACACTGAAGCTTTCTTT
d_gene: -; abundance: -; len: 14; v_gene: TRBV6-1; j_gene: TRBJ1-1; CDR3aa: CASSERGYGTEAFF; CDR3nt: TGTGCCAGCAGTGAAAGGGGGTACGGCACTGAAGCTTTCTTT
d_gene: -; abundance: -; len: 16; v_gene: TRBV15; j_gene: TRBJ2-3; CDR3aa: CATSRALFQSTDTQYF; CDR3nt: TGTGCCACCAGCAGGGCTTTGTTTCAGAGCACAGATACGCAGTATTTT
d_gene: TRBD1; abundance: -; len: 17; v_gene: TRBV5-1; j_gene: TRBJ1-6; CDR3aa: CASSLVRSGQGNSPLHF; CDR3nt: TGCGCCAGCAGCTTGGTACGATCGGGACAGGGTAACTCACCCCTCCACTTT
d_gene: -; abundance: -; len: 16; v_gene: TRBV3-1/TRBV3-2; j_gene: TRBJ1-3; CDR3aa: CASSLQGNLRRNTIYF; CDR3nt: TGTGCCAGCAGCCTCCAGGGGAACTTAAGACGTAACACCATATATTTT
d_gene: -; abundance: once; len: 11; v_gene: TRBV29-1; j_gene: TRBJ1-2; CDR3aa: CSVDSPMSYTF; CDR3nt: TGCAGCGTCGACAGTCCTATGAGCTACACCTTC
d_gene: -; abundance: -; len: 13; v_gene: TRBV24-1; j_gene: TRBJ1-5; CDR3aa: CATSDRVGQPQHF; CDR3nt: TGTGCCACCAGTGACAGGGTGGGTCAGCCCCAGCATTTT
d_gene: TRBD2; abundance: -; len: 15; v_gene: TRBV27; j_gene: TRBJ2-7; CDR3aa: CASSFLAGWAYEQYF; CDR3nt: TGTGCCAGCAGTTTTTTAGCGGGATGGGCCTACGAGCAGTACTTC
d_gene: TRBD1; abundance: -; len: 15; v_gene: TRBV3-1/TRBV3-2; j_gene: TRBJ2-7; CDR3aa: CASSHYAGTGGEQYF; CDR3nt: TGTGCCAGCAGCCACTATGCCGGGACAGGGGGTGAGCAGTACTTC
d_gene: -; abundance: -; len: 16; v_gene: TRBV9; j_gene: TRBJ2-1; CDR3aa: CASSVDQRSVRYEQFF; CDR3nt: TGTGCCAGCAGCGTAGATCAGAGAAGCGTTCGTTATGAGCAGTTCTTC
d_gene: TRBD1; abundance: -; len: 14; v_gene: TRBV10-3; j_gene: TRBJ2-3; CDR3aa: CAISEDRVADTQYF; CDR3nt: TGTGCCATCAGTGAGGACAGGGTAGCAGATACGCAGTATTTT
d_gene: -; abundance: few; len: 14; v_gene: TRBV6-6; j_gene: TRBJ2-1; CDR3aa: CASSSAGSYNEQFF; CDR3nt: TGTGCCAGCAGTTCCGCGGGGTCCTACAATGAGCAGTTCTTC
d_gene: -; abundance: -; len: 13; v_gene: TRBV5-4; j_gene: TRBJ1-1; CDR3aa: CASSLDQNTEAFF; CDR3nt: TGTGCCAGCAGCTTGGATCAGAACACTGAAGCTTTCTTT
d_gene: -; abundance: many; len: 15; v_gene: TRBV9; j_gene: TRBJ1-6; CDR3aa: CASSVAGAYNSPLHF; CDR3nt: TGTGCCAGCAGCGTAGCGGGAGCCTATAATTCACCCCTCCACTTT
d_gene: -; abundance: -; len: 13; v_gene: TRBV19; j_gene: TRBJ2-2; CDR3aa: CASSTDITGELFF; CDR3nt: TGTGCCAGTAGTACCGACATCACCGGGGAGCTGTTTTTT
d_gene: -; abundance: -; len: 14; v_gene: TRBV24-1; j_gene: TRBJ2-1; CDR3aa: CATSDRTGSYEQFF; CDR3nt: TGTGCCACCAGTGACCGAACCGGGAGCTATGAGCAGTTCTTC
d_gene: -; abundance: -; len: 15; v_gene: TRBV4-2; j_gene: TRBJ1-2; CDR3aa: CASSPRTSSNYGYTF; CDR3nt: TGTGCCAGCAGCCCACGGACATCTTCTAACTATGGCTACACCTTC
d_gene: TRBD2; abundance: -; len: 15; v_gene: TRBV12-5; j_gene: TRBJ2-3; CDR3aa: CASGAGGISTDTQYF; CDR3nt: TGTGCTAGTGGGGCCGGGGGGATAAGCACAGATACGCAGTATTTT
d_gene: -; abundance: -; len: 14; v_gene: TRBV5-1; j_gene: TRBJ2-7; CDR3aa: CASSLPAGANEQYF; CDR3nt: TGCGCCAGCAGCTTGCCGGCAGGGGCCAACGAGCAGTACTTC
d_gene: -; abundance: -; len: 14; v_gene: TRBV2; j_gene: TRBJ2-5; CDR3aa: CASNKLSNQETQYF; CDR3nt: TGTGCCAGCAATAAGCTGAGTAACCAAGAGACCCAGTACTTC
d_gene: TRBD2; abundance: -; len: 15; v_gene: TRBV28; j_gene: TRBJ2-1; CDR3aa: CASSWRAGGYNEQFF; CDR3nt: TGTGCCAGCAGTTGGCGAGCGGGAGGCTACAATGAGCAGTTCTTC
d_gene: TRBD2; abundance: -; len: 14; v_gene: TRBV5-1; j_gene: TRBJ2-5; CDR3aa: CASSLDVTSETQYF; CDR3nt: TGCGCCAGCAGCTTGGATGTGACTAGCGAGACCCAGTACTTC
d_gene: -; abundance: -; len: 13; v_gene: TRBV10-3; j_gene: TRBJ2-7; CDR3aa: CAISPEQGYEQYF; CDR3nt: TGTGCCATCAGCCCCGAACAGGGATACGAGCAGTACTTC
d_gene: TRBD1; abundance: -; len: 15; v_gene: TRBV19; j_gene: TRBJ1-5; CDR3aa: CASSVDRYSNQPQHF; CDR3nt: TGTGCCAGTAGTGTGGACAGGTATAGCAATCAGCCCCAGCATTTT